Given below is one TCR beta chain in context. Its cognate antigen is unknown. Profiled with immunoSEQ multiplex PCR; TCRdb holds only in-frame clones, not every one. The repertoire holds approximately 70,000 clones, about 90% seen once, with roughly 28% in the top ten. This CDR3 region has 12 residues. V was trimmed by 3 bases and J by 2 bases, leaving 5 bases between them. CDR1 and CDR2 (germline): LGHNA, YNFKEQ. This record belongs to a study of siplizumab effects on memory and regulatory T cells. Study-level results: Sequences below about 10^-5 frequency were poorly captured. As a result, only a minor fraction of alloreactive clones mapped to unstimulated subsets.

The chain employs TRBV4-2 and TRBJ2-7; either TRBD1 or TRBD2 may fit D (5 bases each). The specimen was CD8+ T cells sorted from blood. This receptor was identified in a human donor in good health. CDR3 in amino acids: CASSQGAYEQYF. CDR3 coding DNA: TGTGCCAGCAGCCAGGGGGCCTACGAGCAGTACTTC.